Shown below are 18 T cell receptor beta chains from a single sample sequenced in a study of T cell responses to AZD1222 COVID-19 vaccine (dated by TCRdb to the early 2020s). The time point label, read with the paper, signifies: baseline before first vaccination. The receptor library was made with the immunoSEQ multiplex PCR assay. This immuneACCESS table, as held by TCRdb, lists in-frame sequences with V and J called but not all clones. Of the missing ones, under half trace to an unresolved V gene in checked studies; the others have no known cause. Across this sample there are approximately 100,000 clones, with more than 70% seen only once. The top ten hold approximately 17% of the sample. This specimen was peripheral blood, taken on day 0 of AZD1222 vaccination. These receptors were obtained from an adult in good health.

This chain uses TRBV6-1 with TRBJ1-1; TRBD1 agrees at 11 bases. The trim removed 2 bases at V and 5 bases at J, leaving 16 bases unmatched. The CDR3 is made up of 19 amino acids. Germline loops: CDR1 MNHNS, CDR2 SASEGT. The CDR3 DNA is TGTGCCAGCAGTGAAAGATCCACCGGGACAGGGGGTCGTCGGACTGAAGCTTTCTTT. Translation gives CASSERSTGTGGRRTEAFF.

The chain employs TRBV5-4 and TRBJ1-4; 8 bases match TRBD1. The CDR3 is 15 residues long. Germline values: CDR1 SGHNT, CDR2 YYREEE (reference sequence). V lost 7 bases to trimming and J lost 5 bases; unmatched junction nucleotides: 10. CDR3 residues: CASRDQGASNEKLFF. CDR3 bases: TGTGCCAGCCGAGATCAGGGGGCGTCCAATGAAAAACTGTTTTTT.

The rearrangement uses TRBV3-1 (or the pseudogene TRBV3-2) and TRBJ1-1, with D tentatively TRBD1 (6 bases). The CDR3 is 18 amino acids. V gave up 1 base and J gave up 3 bases, with 21 bases separating them. Germline V gene sequence: CDR1 LGHDT, CDR2 YNNKEL (reference sequence). The CDR3 sequence: CASSQVGPAGARYTEAFF. The CDR3 DNA follows: TGTGCCAGCAGCCAAGTTGGGCCGGCGGGGGCTAGGTACACTGAAGCTTTCTTT.

The chain combines TRBV30 with TRBJ1-2; D possibly corresponds to TRBD1 (5 bases). Trimming pared 5 bases from V and 3 bases from J, leaving 16 bases between. The CDR3 loop spans 14 amino acids. Looked up from germline, CDR1 is GTSNPN and CDR2 is SVGIG (reference sequence). CDR3 protein: CAWRGWGEDYGYTF. The CDR3 bases are TGTGCCTGGCGAGGCTGGGGGGAGGACTATGGCTACACCTTC.

The DNA of the CDR3 is TGTGCCAGCTCACCAACAGCGGGGGGGCAGAACACCGGGGAGCTGTTTTTT. This gives the protein CASSPTAGGQNTGELFF. The chain carries TRBV18 and TRBJ2-2; 10 bases fit TRBD2. The CDR3 runs to 17 residues. Germline V gene data show CDR1 as KGHSH and CDR2 as LQKENI. Trimming removed 2 bases from V and 1 base from J; junction bases left unmatched: 4.

CDR3 bases: TGTGCCAGCAGCCAAGGACTGGTTACTCGCTACGAGCAGTACTTC. This encodes CASSQGLVTRYEQYF. The chain uses TRBV14 and TRBJ2-7, with D unresolved. The CDR3 length is 15 residues. V lost 1 base and J lost 3, with 13 bases in between. Germline V CDR1 and CDR2: SGHDN, FVKESK.

The V gene is TRBV11-3, the J gene TRBJ2-2; 11 bases are a match to TRBD2. Losses at the gene ends were 6 bases for V and 3 bases for J; bases not matched to a gene: 6. CDR3 size: 16 residues. Germline V CDR1 and CDR2: SGHNT, YENEEA. The CDR3 reads CASRPTSGSHTGELFF. CDR3 nucleotides: TGTGCCAGCAGACCAACTAGCGGGAGTCACACCGGGGAGCTGTTTTTT.

In its sample, this clone was seen a few times. Other DNA sequences in this sample translate to the same CDR3. This chain links TRBV24-1 with TRBJ2-5, with D maybe TRBD1 (6 bases). This CDR3 region has 15 residues. The germline CDR1 and CDR2 sequences are KGHDR and SFDVKD. The V and J ends lost 4 bases and 1 base respectively, with 12 bases between them. CDR3 DNA sequence: TGTGCCACCAGTGACCCCGACAGGTTCCAAGAGACCCAGTACTTC. Translating it yields CATSDPDRFQETQYF.

This chain uses TRBV28 with TRBJ1-5; 8 nucleotides line up with TRBD1. The CDR3 is made up of 16 amino acids. Germline CDR1 and CDR2: MDHEN and SYDVKM. V lost 6 bases and J lost 4; bases outside the gene matches: 11. CDR3 sequence reads: CASSFEPGQENQPQHF. The CDR3 DNA sequence: TGTGCCAGCAGCTTTGAACCGGGACAGGAGAATCAGCCCCAGCATTTT.

V gene TRBV5-5 combines with J gene TRBJ2-1; the D is unclear. CDR1 SGHKS and CDR2 YYEKEE come from the germline V gene (reference sequence). There are 13 residues in the CDR3. The V and J ends lost 4 bases and 3 bases respectively, with 8 bases between them. The CDR3 DNA reads TGTGCCAGCAGCCCGGACGGCTACAATGAGCAGTTCTTC. Protein product: CASSPDGYNEQFF.

The chain employs TRBV2 and TRBJ2-7, with TRBD2 identical over 14 bases. V lost 5 bases, J lost 1 base, and 7 bases stayed unmatched. The CDR3 has 17 amino acids. CDR1 SNHLY and CDR2 FYNNEI come from the germline V gene. CDR3 nucleotide sequence: TGTGCCAGCAGTCGTGGACTAGCGGGAGGTCCATCCTACGAGCAGTACGTC. This sequence encodes CASSRGLAGGPSYEQYV.

The chain recombines TRBV1 with TRBJ2-7; the table's TRBD1 call for D was not verified on the DNA. TRBV1 is a pseudogene locus. The CDR3 contains 16 residues. CDR3 DNA sequence: TGCACCAGCAGCCAAGTACCGGGACAGAAGACCTACGAGCAGTACGTC. Its protein product is CTSSQVPGQKTYEQYV.

V is TRBV9 and J is TRBJ2-2; TRBD1 matches 7 bases. This CDR3 contains 16 residues. From germline, CDR1 is SGDLS and CDR2 YYNGEE. V lost 0 bases, J lost 5 bases, and 7 bases stayed unmatched. The CDR3 spells CASSVGTRQGTGELFF. Written as DNA, the CDR3 is TGTGCCAGCAGCGTAGGCACGAGACAGGGAACCGGGGAGCTGTTTTTT.

V gene TRBV5-1 combines with J gene TRBJ1-1; weak D call: TRBD1 (6 bases). The V end was cut by 4 bases, the J end by 1 base, with 8 bases between. The germline V gene has CDR1 SGHRS and CDR2 YFSETQ. The CDR3 is 13 amino acids. CDR3 in amino acids: CASSTGQNTEAFF. In nucleotides, the CDR3 is TGCGCCAGCAGCACGGGACAGAACACTGAAGCTTTCTTT.

This clone showed up just a few times. The rearrangement links TRBV18 to TRBJ2-2, with TRBD1 matching over 7 bases. With V trimmed by 4 bases and J by 0 bases, 5 bases remained unmatched. The germline gives CDR1 KGHSH, CDR2 LQKENI. This CDR3 is built from 16 residues. The CDR3 region has the DNA TGTGCCAGCTCACGCCGGGACAGCGCGAACACCGGGGAGCTGTTTTTT. It translates to CASSRRDSANTGELFF.

V is TRBV6-5 and J is TRBJ1-5; a possible D gene is TRBD1 (5 bases). The germline CDR1 and CDR2 sequences are MNHEY and SVGAGI. The CDR3 covers 14 residues. Trimming took off 0 bases at V and 2 bases at J, with 5 bases between the two ends. CDR3 bases: TGTGCCAGCAGTTACTCAGGGGGCAATCAGCCCCAGCATTTT. Protein product: CASSYSGGNQPQHF.

V usage is TRBV5-1 and J usage is TRBJ1-2, with unresolved D. The length of the CDR3 is 14 residues. Per the germline V gene, CDR1 is SGHRS and CDR2 is YFSETQ. V was clipped by 0 bases and J by 8 bases, with 14 bases between them. This CDR3 is CASSLAVSQGGYTF. CDR3 in DNA: TGCGCCAGCAGCTTGGCCGTCAGTCAAGGCGGCTACACCTTC.

Remarks on this clone: This same CDR3 is encoded by further DNA sequences in the sample. The chain employs TRBV5-4 and TRBJ2-6; 7 positions match TRBD1. The CDR3 spans 19 residues. Trimming took 4 bases from V and 4 from J; bases not matched to a gene: 17. Germline loops: CDR1 SGHNT, CDR2 YYREEE (reference sequence). The CDR3 loop reads CASSLGAGGAGGGANVLTF. CDR3 DNA: TGTGCCAGCAGCCTGGGGGCAGGGGGTGCCGGAGGAGGGGCCAACGTCCTGACTTTC.